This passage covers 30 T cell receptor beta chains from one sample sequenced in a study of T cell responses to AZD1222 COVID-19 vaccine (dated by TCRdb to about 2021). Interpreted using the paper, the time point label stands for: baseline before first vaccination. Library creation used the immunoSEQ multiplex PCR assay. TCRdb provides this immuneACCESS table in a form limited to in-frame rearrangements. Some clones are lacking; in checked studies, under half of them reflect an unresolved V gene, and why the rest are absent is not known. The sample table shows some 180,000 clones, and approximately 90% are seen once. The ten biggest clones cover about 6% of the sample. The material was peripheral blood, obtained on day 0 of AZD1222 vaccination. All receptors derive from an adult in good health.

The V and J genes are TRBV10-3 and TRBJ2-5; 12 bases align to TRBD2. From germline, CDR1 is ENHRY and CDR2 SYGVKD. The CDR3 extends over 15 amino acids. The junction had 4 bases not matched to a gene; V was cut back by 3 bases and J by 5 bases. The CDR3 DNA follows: TGTGCCATCAGTGATGGACTAGCGGGAACGGAGACCCAGTACTTC. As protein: CAISDGLAGTETQYF.

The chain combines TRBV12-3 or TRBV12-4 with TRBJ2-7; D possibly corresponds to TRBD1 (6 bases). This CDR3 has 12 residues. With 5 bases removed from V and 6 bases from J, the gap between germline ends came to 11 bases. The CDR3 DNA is TGTGCCAGCAGTCCTGGGGGCGGCGAGCAGTACTTC. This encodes CASSPGGGEQYF.

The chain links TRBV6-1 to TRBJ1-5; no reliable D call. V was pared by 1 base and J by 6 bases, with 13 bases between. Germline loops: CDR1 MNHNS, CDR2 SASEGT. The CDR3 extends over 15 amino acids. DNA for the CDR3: TGTGCCAGCAGTGAAGGCGCCGGGTTGGGTCAGCCCCAGCATTTT. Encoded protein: CASSEGAGLGQPQHF.

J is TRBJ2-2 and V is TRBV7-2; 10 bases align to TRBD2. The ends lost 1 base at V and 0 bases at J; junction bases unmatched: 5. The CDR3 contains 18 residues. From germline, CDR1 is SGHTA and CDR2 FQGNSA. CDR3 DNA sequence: TGTGCCAGCAGCTTAGGGCTAGCGGGGGCCGCGAACACCGGGGAGCTGTTTTTT. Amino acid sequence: CASSLGLAGAANTGELFF.

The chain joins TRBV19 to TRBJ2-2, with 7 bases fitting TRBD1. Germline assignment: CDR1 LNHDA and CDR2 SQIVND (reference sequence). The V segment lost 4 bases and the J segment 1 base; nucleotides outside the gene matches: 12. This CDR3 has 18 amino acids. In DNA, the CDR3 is TGTGCCAGTAGTAAACCACGGGACAGCCTAGAGAACACCGGGGAGCTGTTTTTT. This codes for CASSKPRDSLENTGELFF.

CDR3 sequence reads: CASHRGGSNQPQHF. The CDR3 nucleotides are TGTGCCAGTCACAGGGGCGGAAGCAATCAGCCCCAGCATTTT. This chain joins TRBV28 and TRBJ1-5; 7 bases align to TRBD1. CDR3 length: 14 residues. In germline, CDR1 is MDHEN, CDR2 SYDVKM. With V trimmed by 9 bases and J by 1 base, 6 bases remained unmatched. The variable domain in full, completed from reference TRBV28 and TRBJ1-5, reads DVKVTQSSRYLVKRTGEKVFLECVQDMDHENMFWYRQDPGLGLRLIYFSYDVKMKEKGDIPEGYSVSREKKERFSLILESASTNQTSMYLCASHRGGSNQPQHFGDGTRLSIL.

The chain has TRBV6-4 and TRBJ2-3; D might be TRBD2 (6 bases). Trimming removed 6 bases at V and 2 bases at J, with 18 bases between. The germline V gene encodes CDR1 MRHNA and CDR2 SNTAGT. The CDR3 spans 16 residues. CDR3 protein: CASRNNGGIPTDTQYF. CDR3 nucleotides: TGTGCCAGCAGAAACAACGGCGGGATTCCCACAGATACGCAGTATTTT.

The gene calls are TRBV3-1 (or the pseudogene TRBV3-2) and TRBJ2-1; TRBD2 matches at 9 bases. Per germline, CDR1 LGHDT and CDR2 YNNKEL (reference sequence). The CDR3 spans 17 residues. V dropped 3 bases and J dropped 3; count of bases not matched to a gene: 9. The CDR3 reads CASSHDLAGANYNEQFF. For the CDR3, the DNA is TGTGCCAGCAGCCATGACTTAGCGGGGGCAAACTACAATGAGCAGTTCTTC.

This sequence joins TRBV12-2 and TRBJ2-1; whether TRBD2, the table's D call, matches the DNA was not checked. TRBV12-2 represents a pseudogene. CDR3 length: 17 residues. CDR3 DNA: TGTGCAAGTCGCTTAAATTTCCTGGGACTAGAATACAATGAGCAGTTCTTC. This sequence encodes CASRLNFLGLEYNEQFF.

Here the CDR3 DNA reads TGCAGCGTTGATGTGAATGAAAAACTGTTTTTT. Its translation is CSVDVNEKLFF. The V call is TRBV29-1, the J call TRBJ1-4; no reliable D call. CDR1 is SQVTM, CDR2 ANQGSEA, per germline. Deletions cut 3 bases from V and 5 bases from J, with 4 bases between. The CDR3 spans 11 residues.

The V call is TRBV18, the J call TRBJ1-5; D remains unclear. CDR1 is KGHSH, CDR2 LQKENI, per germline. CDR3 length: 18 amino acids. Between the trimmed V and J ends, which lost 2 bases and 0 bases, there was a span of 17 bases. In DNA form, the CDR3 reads TGTGCCAGCTCACCATTCGCTATGGACCGACTTAGCAATCAGCCCCAGCATTTT. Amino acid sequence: CASSPFAMDRLSNQPQHF.

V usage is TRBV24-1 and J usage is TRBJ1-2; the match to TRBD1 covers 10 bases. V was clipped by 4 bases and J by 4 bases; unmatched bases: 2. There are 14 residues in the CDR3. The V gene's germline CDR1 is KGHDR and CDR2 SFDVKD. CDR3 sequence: CATSDRDRGYGYTF. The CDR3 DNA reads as TGTGCCACCAGTGACCGGGACAGGGGCTATGGCTACACCTTC.

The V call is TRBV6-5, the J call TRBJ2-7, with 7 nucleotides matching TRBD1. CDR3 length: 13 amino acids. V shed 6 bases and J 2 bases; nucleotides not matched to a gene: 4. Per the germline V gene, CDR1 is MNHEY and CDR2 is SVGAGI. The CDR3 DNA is TGTGCCAGCAGGCCGGGACAGACCTACGAGCAGTACTTC. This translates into CASRPGQTYEQYF.

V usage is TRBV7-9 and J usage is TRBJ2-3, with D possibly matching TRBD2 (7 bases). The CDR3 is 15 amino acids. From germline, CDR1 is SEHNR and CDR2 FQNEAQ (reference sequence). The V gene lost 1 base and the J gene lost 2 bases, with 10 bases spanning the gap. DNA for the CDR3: TGTGCCAGCAGCTTAGAGGGGGGGCCCACAGATACGCAGTATTTT. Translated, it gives CASSLEGGPTDTQYF.

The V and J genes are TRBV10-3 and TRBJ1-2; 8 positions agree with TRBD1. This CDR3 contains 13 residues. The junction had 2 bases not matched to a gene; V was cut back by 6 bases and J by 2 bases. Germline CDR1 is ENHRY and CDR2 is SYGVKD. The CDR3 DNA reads TGTGCCATCAGACAGGGGGTGAACTATGGCTACACCTTC. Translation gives CAIRQGVNYGYTF.

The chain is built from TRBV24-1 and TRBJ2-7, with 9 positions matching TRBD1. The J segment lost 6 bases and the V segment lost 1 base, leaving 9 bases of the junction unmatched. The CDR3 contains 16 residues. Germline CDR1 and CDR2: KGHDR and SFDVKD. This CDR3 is CATSDFGTGRGGEQYF. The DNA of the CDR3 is TGTGCCACCAGTGATTTTGGGACAGGGAGAGGGGGCGAGCAGTACTTC.

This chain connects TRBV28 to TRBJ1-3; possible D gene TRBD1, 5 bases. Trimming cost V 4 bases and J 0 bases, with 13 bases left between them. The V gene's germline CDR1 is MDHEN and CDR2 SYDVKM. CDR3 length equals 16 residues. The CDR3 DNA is TGTGCCAGCAGTTCTCGGGGGGATTTCTCTGGAAACACCATATATTTT. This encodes CASSSRGDFSGNTIYF. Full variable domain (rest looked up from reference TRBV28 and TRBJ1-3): DVKVTQSSRYLVKRTGEKVFLECVQDMDHENMFWYRQDPGLGLRLIYFSYDVKMKEKGDIPEGYSVSREKKERFSLILESASTNQTSMYLCASSSRGDFSGNTIYFGEGSWLTVV.

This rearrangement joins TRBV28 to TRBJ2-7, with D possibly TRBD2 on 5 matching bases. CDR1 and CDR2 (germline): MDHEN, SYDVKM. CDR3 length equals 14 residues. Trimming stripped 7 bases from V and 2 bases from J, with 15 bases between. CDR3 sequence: CASTLVRAPYEQYF. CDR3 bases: TGTGCCAGCACCCTGGTGAGGGCCCCCTACGAGCAGTACTTC.

The CDR3 protein is CASRPQGINQPQHF. The CDR3 DNA is TGTGCCAGCAGACCTCAGGGGATCAATCAGCCCCAGCATTTT. The chain has TRBV6-6 and TRBJ1-5; a weak D match, TRBD1 (6 bases). Trimming pared 6 bases from V and 3 bases from J, leaving 12 bases between. The CDR3 is 14 amino acids. The V gene's germline CDR1 is MNHNY and CDR2 SVGAGI (reference sequence).

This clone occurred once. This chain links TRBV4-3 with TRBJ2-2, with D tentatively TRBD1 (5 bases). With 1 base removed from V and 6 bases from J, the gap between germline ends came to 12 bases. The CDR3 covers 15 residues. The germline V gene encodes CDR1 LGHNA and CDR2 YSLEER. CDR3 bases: TGCGCCAGCAGCCAAGTGAGACAGTCCCCCGGGGAGCTGTTTTTT. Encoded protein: CASSQVRQSPGELFF.

CDR3 sequence reads: CASSSTSGEYNEQFF. CDR3 DNA sequence: TGTGCCAGCAGCTCTACTAGCGGGGAATACAATGAGCAGTTCTTC. The V call is TRBV6-5, the J call TRBJ2-1; 10 nucleotides line up with TRBD2. The CDR3 covers 15 residues. After removal of 6 bases from V and 4 bases from J, the junction contained 6 bases not matched to a gene. Germline CDR1 is MNHEY and CDR2 is SVGAGI.

The CDR3 nucleotides read TGTGCCAGCAGCCCAGGAAACACGGGGTGGGAGCAGTACTTC. Protein product: CASSPGNTGWEQYF. The gene calls are TRBV6-5 and TRBJ2-7; tentative D call: TRBD2 (5 bases). Looked up from germline, CDR1 is MNHEY and CDR2 is SVGAGI. V dropped 6 bases and J dropped 7 bases, with 19 bases sitting between them. The CDR3 runs 14 residues.

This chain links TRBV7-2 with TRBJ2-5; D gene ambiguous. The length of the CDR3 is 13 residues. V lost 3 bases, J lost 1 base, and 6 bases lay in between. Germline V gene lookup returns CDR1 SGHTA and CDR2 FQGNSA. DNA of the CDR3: TGTGCCAGCAGCTTTTCCCCCCAAGAGACCCAGTACTTC. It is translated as CASSFSPQETQYF.

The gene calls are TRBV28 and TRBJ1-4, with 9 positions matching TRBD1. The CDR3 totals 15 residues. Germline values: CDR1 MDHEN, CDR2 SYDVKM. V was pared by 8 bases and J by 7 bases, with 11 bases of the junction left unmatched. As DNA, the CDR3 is TGTGCCAGCTCACGACAGGGGGGAGATAGTGAAAAACTGTTTTTT. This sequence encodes CASSRQGGDSEKLFF.

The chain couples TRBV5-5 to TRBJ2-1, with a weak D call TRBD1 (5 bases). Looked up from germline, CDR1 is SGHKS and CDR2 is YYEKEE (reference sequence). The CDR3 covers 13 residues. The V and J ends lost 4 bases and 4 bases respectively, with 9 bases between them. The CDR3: CASSQQEYNEQFF. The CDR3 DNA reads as TGTGCCAGCAGCCAACAGGAATACAATGAGCAGTTCTTC. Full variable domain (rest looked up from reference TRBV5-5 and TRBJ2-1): DAGVTQSPTHLIKTRGQQVTLRCSPISGHKSVSWYQQVLGQGPQFIFQYYEKEERGRGNFPDRFSARQFPNYSSELNVNALLLGDSALYLCASSQQEYNEQFFGPGTRLTVL.

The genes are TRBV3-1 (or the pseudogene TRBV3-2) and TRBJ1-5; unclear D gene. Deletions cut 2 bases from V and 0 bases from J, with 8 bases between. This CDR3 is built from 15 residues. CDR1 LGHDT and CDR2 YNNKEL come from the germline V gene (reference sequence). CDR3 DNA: TGTGCCAGCAGCCAAAAACGGAATAGCAATCAGCCCCAGCATTTT. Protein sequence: CASSQKRNSNQPQHF.

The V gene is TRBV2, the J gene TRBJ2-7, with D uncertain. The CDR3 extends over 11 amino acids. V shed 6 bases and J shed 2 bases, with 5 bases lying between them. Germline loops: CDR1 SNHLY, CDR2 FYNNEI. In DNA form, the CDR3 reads TGTGCCAGCAGAGTCACCTACGAGCAGTACTTC. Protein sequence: CASRVTYEQYF. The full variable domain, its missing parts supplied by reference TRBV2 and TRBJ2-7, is EPEVTQTPSHQVTQMGQEVILRCVPISNHLYFYWYRQILGQKVEFLVSFYNNEISEKSEIFDDQFSVERPDGSNFTLKIRSTKLEDSAMYFCASRVTYEQYFGPGTRLTVT.

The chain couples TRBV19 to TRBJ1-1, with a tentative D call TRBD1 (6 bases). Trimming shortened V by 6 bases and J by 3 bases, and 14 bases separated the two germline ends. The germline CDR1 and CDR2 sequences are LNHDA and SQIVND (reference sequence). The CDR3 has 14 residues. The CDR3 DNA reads TGTGCCAGTAGCGCGGACAGACTTCACACTGAAGCTTTCTTT. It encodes CASSADRLHTEAFF. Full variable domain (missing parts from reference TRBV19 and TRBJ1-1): DGGITQSPKYLFRKEGQNVTLSCEQNLNHDAMYWYRQDPGQGLRLIYYSQIVNDFQKGDIAEGYSVSREKKESFPLTVTSAQKNPTAFYLCASSADRLHTEAFFGQGTRLTVV.

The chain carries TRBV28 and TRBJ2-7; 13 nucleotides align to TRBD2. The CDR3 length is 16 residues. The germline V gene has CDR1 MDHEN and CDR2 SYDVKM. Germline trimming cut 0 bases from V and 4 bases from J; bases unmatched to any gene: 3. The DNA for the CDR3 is TGTGCCAGCAGTTTATGGGGGACTAGCGGGACATACGAGCAGTACTTC. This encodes CASSLWGTSGTYEQYF.

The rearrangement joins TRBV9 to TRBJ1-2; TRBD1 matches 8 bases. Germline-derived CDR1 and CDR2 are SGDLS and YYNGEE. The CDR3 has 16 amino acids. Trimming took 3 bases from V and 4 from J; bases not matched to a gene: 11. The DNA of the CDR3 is TGTGCCAGCAGCGCCCGACAGGGGCGCATTATCTATGGCTACACCTTC. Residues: CASSARQGRIIYGYTF.